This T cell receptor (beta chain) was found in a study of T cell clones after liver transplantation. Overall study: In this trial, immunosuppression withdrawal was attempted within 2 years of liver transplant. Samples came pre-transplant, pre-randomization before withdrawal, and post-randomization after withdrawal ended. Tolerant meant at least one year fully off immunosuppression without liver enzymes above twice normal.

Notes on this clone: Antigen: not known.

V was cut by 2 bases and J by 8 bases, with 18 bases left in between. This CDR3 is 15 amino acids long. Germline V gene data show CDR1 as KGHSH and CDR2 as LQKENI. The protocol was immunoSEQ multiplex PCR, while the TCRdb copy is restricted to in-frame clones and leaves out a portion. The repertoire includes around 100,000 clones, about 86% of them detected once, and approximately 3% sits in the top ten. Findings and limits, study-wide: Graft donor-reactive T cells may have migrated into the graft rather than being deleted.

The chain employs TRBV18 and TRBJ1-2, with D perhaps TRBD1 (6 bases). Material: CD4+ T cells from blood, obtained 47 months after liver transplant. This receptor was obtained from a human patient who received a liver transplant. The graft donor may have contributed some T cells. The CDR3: CASSPTIDRSGGYTF. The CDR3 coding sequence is TGTGCCAGCTCACCAACCATTGACAGGTCCGGGGGCTACACCTTC. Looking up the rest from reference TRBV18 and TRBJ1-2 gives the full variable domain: NAGVMQNPRHLVRRRGQEARLRCSPMKGHSHVYWYRQLPEEGLKFMVYLQKENIIDESGMPKERFSAEFPKEGPSILRIQQVVRGDSAAYFCASSPTIDRSGGYTFGSGTRLTVV.